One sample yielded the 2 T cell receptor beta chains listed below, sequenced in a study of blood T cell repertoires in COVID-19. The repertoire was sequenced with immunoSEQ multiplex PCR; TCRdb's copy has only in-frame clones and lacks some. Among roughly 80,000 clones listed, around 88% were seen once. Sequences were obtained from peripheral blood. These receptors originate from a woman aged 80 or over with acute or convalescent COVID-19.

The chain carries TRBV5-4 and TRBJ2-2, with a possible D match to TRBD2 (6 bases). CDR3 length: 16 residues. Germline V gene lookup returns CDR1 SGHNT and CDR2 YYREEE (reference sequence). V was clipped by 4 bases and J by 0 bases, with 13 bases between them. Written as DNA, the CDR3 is TGTGCCAGCAGCCCCTGGGTAGCGGCGAACACCGGGGAGCTGTTTTTT. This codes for CASSPWVAANTGELFF.

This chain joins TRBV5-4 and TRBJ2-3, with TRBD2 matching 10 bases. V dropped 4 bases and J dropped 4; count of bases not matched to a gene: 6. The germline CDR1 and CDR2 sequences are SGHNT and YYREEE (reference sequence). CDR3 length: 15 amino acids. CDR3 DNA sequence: TGTGCCAGCAGCCCGACTAGCGGGTCGCCAGATACGCAGTATTTT. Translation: CASSPTSGSPDTQYF.